The present entry profiles one T cell receptor (beta chain) with its context. Method: immunoSEQ multiplex PCR; TCRdb's copy keeps in-frame clones and lacks some. The sample carries approximately 65,000 clones, around 80% recorded once. As for time point: blood 4 weeks post-SBRT, at nephrectomy. Treatment noted: 15 Gy SBRT to primary tumor, nephrectomy 4 weeks later. The data are from a study of radiation and T cells in renal cell carcinoma. The V gene end was trimmed by 3 bases and the J gene end by 4 bases; junction bases not matched to a gene: 8. Germline CDR1 and CDR2: SEHNR and FQNEAQ (reference sequence). CDR3 length equals 15 residues.

The receptor was derived from a man aged 55 to 69 with renal cell carcinoma. Material: blood, obtained from a patient whose treatment included radiotherapy and nephrectomy. V gene TRBV7-9 combines with J gene TRBJ1-1; 7 bases map to TRBD1. The CDR3 DNA is TGTGCCAGCAGCTTCCAGGGGGGAGAGGGCACTGAAGCTTTCTTT. It yields the protein CASSFQGGEGTEAFF.